This T cell receptor (beta chain) appears in the sequencing data of a study of blood T cell repertoires in COVID-19. Study background: The study drew acute and convalescent COVID-19 samples from the United States, Italy and Spain.

Profiled with immunoSEQ multiplex PCR; TCRdb holds only in-frame clones, not every one. The sample has a few hundred thousand clones; 80% to 90% are singletons. This clone appeared a few times. V shed 3 bases and J shed 6 bases, with 7 bases lying between them. The CDR3 has 12 residues. Germline V gene sequence: CDR1 SGHAT, CDR2 FQNNGV. The receptor was derived from a woman over 75 with active or convalescent COVID-19. The sample taken for sequencing was peripheral blood. V is TRBV11-2 and J is TRBJ2-3; D gene ambiguous. In DNA, the CDR3 is TGTGCCAGCAGCTTGTTTCGGGATACGCAGTATTTT. It specifies CASSLFRDTQYF.